These 15 T cell receptor beta chains were all obtained from the same sample, sequenced in a study of OX40 agonist ivuxolimab in advanced cancers. The data were produced by immunoSEQ multiplex PCR, yet TCRdb's version contains in-frame clones alone and is incomplete. The sample holds about 19,000 clones, around two thirds seen once. The sample here was CD4+ or CD8+ T cells sorted from blood, taken in a trial of the OX40 agonist ivuxolimab. These receptors originate from an adult with an advanced solid tumor such as melanoma, head and neck, liver or kidney cancer.

This clone has more than one count but fewer than ten. V and J are TRBV5-6 and TRBJ2-1; D could derive from TRBD1 or TRBD2 (6 bases each). This CDR3 contains 16 residues. Trimming stripped 4 bases from V and 1 base from J, with 15 bases between. Germline CDR1 and CDR2: SGHDT and YYEEEE. For the CDR3, the DNA is TGTGCCAGCAGCCCATTCGGGGGCCGATCCTACAATGAGCAGTTCTTC. Translating gives CASSPFGGRSYNEQFF.

The chain recombines TRBV7-9 with TRBJ2-7, with 9 bases aligning to TRBD2. This CDR3 is built from 15 residues. Germline lookup yields CDR1 SEHNR and CDR2 FQNEAQ (reference sequence). Trimming at V came to 1 base and at J to 3 bases, leaving 4 bases not matched to a gene. The CDR3 reads CASSLVAGANYEQYF. DNA of the CDR3: TGTGCCAGCAGCTTAGTAGCGGGGGCGAACTACGAGCAGTACTTC.

This CDR3 is CASSMSGRRGYTF. As DNA, the CDR3 is TGTGCCAGTAGTATGTCGGGCCGGCGAGGCTACACCTTC. V gene TRBV19 combines with J gene TRBJ1-2; D unclear. The CDR3 covers 13 residues. Germline values: CDR1 LNHDA, CDR2 SQIVND (reference sequence). Trimming removed 3 bases from V and 8 bases from J, with 13 bases in between. Supplemented by reference TRBV19 and TRBJ1-2, the full variable domain reads DGGITQSPKYLFRKEGQNVTLSCEQNLNHDAMYWYRQDPGQGLRLIYYSQIVNDFQKGDIAEGYSVSREKKESFPLTVTSAQKNPTAFYLCASSMSGRRGYTFGSGTRLTVV.

This clone was counted once. An end of the junction does not agree with germline; a read error may underlie this. The CDR3 loop reads CASSQGRATGELFF. The CDR3 DNA follows: TGCGCCAGCAGCCAAGGCAGGGCCACCGGGGAGCTGTTTTTT. V usage is TRBV5-4 and J usage is TRBJ2-2; D is perhaps TRBD1 (5 bases). This CDR3 comprises 14 residues. Per germline, CDR1 SGHNT and CDR2 YYREEE (reference sequence).

The chain has TRBV6-6 and TRBJ2-3; TRBD2 agrees at 8 bases. The J segment lost 3 bases and the V segment lost 5 bases, leaving 4 bases of the junction unmatched. The CDR3 is 14 amino acids. Germline assignment: CDR1 MNHNY and CDR2 SVGAGI (reference sequence). The CDR3 here is CASSPREGTDTQYF. CDR3 in DNA: TGTGCCAGCAGTCCCCGGGAGGGAACAGATACGCAGTATTTT.

The chain is built from TRBV28 and TRBJ2-2; TRBD2 aligns across 10 bases. Germline V CDR1 and CDR2: MDHEN, SYDVKM. This CDR3 spans 18 amino acids. V was pared by 3 bases and J by 4 bases, with 11 bases of the junction left unmatched. CDR3 protein: CASSFWRAGGPGTGELFF. Here the CDR3 DNA reads TGTGCCAGCAGTTTTTGGCGAGCGGGGGGGCCGGGCACCGGGGAGCTGTTTTTT.

This clone was counted only a few times. The chain has TRBV6-6 and TRBJ2-7; D call uncertain. CDR1 is MNHNY and CDR2 is SVGAGI in the germline V gene (reference sequence). The V gene lost 3 bases and the J gene lost 0 bases, with 12 bases spanning the gap. CDR3 length equals 15 residues. The DNA of the CDR3 is TGTGCCAGCAGTTATCGACCCAGCAACTCCTACGAGCAGTACTTC. This sequence encodes CASSYRPSNSYEQYF.

This clone came up a few times. The J gene is TRBJ2-7, the V gene TRBV6-6; TRBD2 aligns across 8 bases. The length of the CDR3 is 15 residues. Germline V gives CDR1 MNHNY, CDR2 SVGAGI (reference sequence). The V gene end was trimmed by 6 bases and the J gene end by 0 bases; junction bases not matched to a gene: 7. The CDR3 spells CASSPVAGPSYEQYF. CDR3 sequence (DNA): TGTGCCAGCAGCCCCGTAGCGGGGCCCTCCTACGAGCAGTACTTC.

The chain carries TRBV19 and TRBJ2-3; 7 positions agree with TRBD2. Trimming cost V 6 bases and J 6 bases; bases outside gene matches: 6. CDR1 is LNHDA, CDR2 SQIVND, per germline (reference sequence). This CDR3 comprises 13 residues. CDR3 region: CASRERGGDTQYF. CDR3 coding DNA: TGTGCCAGTAGGGAGCGGGGTGGTGATACGCAGTATTTT.

This clone was counted a single time. This rearrangement joins TRBV29-1 to TRBJ2-7; D assignment may be TRBD1 or TRBD2 (5 bases each). This CDR3 is built from 12 residues. Trimming took 0 bases from V and 2 from J, leaving 5 bases between them. Germline V lookup: CDR1 SQVTM, CDR2 ANQGSEA. For the CDR3, the DNA is TGCAGCGTTGAAGAGGGGGCCTACGAGCAGTACTTC. Translating it yields CSVEEGAYEQYF.

This clone appeared a few times. This specimen includes other DNA sequences encoding the same CDR3. The chain carries TRBV28 and TRBJ2-1; D might be TRBD1 (7 bases). Germline V gene lookup returns CDR1 MDHEN and CDR2 SYDVKM. The CDR3 is made up of 16 amino acids. Trimming cost V 6 bases and J 2 bases, with 17 bases left between them. The CDR3 spells CASSLGGGAPYNEQFF. The CDR3 bases are TGTGCCAGCAGCCTCGGAGGGGGCGCCCCCTACAATGAGCAGTTCTTC.

V is TRBV6-5 and J is TRBJ1-4; D is ambiguous. This CDR3 has 13 amino acids. Germline V CDR1 and CDR2: MNHEY, SVGAGI. V was shortened by 4 bases and J by 4 bases, with 7 bases between the two germline ends. The chain's CDR3 is CASSLGSNEKLFF. The CDR3 coding sequence is TGTGCCAGCAGTTTAGGGAGTAATGAAAAACTGTTTTTT.

This clone was seen just once. This chain uses TRBV27 with TRBJ1-4, with no clear D. V lost 0 bases, J lost 5 bases, and 16 bases lay in between. The germline V gene has CDR1 MNHEY and CDR2 SMNVEV (reference sequence). The CDR3 extends over 17 amino acids. The CDR3 loop is CASSLSTLDLVNEKLFF. The CDR3 DNA reads TGTGCCAGCAGTTTATCGACTTTGGATTTGGTAAATGAAAAACTGTTTTTT.

The chain is built from TRBV16 and TRBJ2-7; unclear D gene. From germline, CDR1 is KGHSY and CDR2 FQNENV. The CDR3 sequence is 12 residues long. V lost 3 bases to trimming and J lost 2 bases, with 5 bases between them. The CDR3 here is CASSHDTYEQYF. The DNA for the CDR3 is TGTGCCAGCAGCCATGATACCTACGAGCAGTACTTC.

The chain combines TRBV7-9 with TRBJ2-1, with a tentative D call TRBD2 (5 bases). This CDR3 region has 17 residues. Trimming pared 1 base from V and 3 bases from J, leaving 16 bases between. Germline V CDR1 and CDR2: SEHNR, FQNEAQ (reference sequence). CDR3 nucleotides: TGTGCCAGCAGCTTAGTATGGGCGGGTGAGGGCTACAATGAGCAGTTCTTC. It yields the protein CASSLVWAGEGYNEQFF.